A selection of T cell receptor beta chains follows, all from one sample in a study of PD-1 blockade in classical Hodgkin lymphoma. Repertoires were generated with immunoSEQ multiplex PCR, while TCRdb's copy carries only in-frame clones and drops some. In the table there are about 21,000 clones, under 70% of which are singletons. The sequenced sample was peripheral blood mononuclear cells (PBMCs), obtained at baseline. Source of these receptors: a human donor with classical Hodgkin lymphoma. CDR3s include the opening cysteine and the closing phenylalanine or tryptophan. Fields, in order: D gene, CDR3 length, V gene, CDR3 protein. D genes are given only for firm matches.

>-|12|TRBV5-6
CASSLDSRGYTF
>-|13|TRBV28
CASSLGGSYEQYF
>TRBD1|15|TRBV11-2
CASILQGAGTGELFF
>-|16|TRBV6-6
CASSPGGHRGNQPQHF
>-|15|TRBV28
CASSLWTAKAGELFF
>-|15|TRBV25-1
CASSEGGQGGYEQYF
>-|14|TRBV6-5
CASSYGGLNYGYTF
>TRBD1|14|TRBV7-9
CASRQGAVKETQYF
>-|14|TRBV28
CASKLGGPSGGQYF
>-|17|TRBV18
CASSPIRQRASQETQYF
>-|13|TRBV5-6
CASSFDVAQPQHF
>TRBD2|19|TRBV28
CASSLGGRGTSGKRYEQYF
>TRBD2|17|TRBV6-4
CASSLPESGTVGYEQYF
>-|15|TRBV6-5
CASRLFRESNYGYTF
>TRBD2|16|TRBV11-2
CASSLAAGAKKNIQYF
>-|10|TRBV30
CAWSKVEQYF
>TRBD2|16|TRBV7-2
CASSLNSGRKEETQYF
>-|14|TRBV5-6
CASSWGWLSDTQYF
>TRBD1|14|TRBV6-1
CASSGRDRGTEAFF
>-|15|TRBV11-2
CASSIDRMDQETQYF